This T cell receptor beta chain came from a study of human T cells and chemical hapten exposure. Study-level findings and limits: Patch test score rose with PT1 expanded TCRs, significant at 8, 16, 32, not 4.

TCRdb processed the RACE reads anew with MiXCR; each CDR3 protein has one entry. The sample contains 50,000 or so distinct CDR3 sequences, 9% to 9.5% of which appear only once. Time point specified: patch test 1, 2 weeks after DPC sensitization. Treatment meaning: therapeutic diphenylcyclopropenone sensitization with weekly scalp DPC. This clonotype was observed many times. Antigen specificity is unknown. Looked up from germline, CDR1 is DFQATT and CDR2 is SNEGSKA (reference sequence). The CDR3 has 13 amino acids. V was cut by 6 bases and J by 5 bases, with 16 bases left in between. The sequences come from whole blood, collected in connection with sensitization to the hapten diphenylcyclopropenone (DPC). This chain uses TRBV20-1 with TRBJ2-5, with a weak D call TRBD1 (6 bases). The TCR comes from a woman between 45 and 60 years old with alopecia areata. Some clones in this sample may be carry-over from other donors' samples. CDR3 protein: CSARGVDGETQYF. The CDR3 region has the DNA TGCAGTGCCAGGGGAGTGGACGGGGAGACCCAGTACTTC.